Listed below are T cell receptor beta chains from one sample, sequenced in a study of T and B cells in COVID-19 patients. One entry per CDR3 protein, called by TCRdb with MiXCR from the multiplex PCR reads. The table has around 30,000 distinct CDR3 sequences, over 25% seen once. Sequencing used blood. The source of these receptors is a human donor who had recovered from COVID-19. CDR3s include the opening cysteine and the closing phenylalanine or tryptophan. D genes are given only for firm matches. Expanded clones get a size class; other rows say once, few or many, or leave the size out.

CDR3 DNA: TGTGCCAGCAGTTACTCGGCGGTCACCGGGGAGCTGTTTTTT
CDR3 protein: CASSYSAVTGELFF
clone size: few
V gene: TRBV6-5
J gene: TRBJ2-2
D gene: NA

CDR3 DNA: TGTGCCAGTAGTATGGTCGGGGTTTCCCAACGAGCCCAGTACTTC
CDR3 protein: CASSMVGVSQRAQYF
clone size: NA
V gene: TRBV19
J gene: TRBJ2-5
D gene: NA

CDR3 DNA: TGCAGCGCTTGGGGTAACGTTAACTATGGCTACACCTTC
CDR3 protein: CSAWGNVNYGYTF
clone size: NA
V gene: TRBV20-1
J gene: TRBJ1-2
D gene: NA

CDR3 DNA: TGTGCCAGCAGTTTATCGCGGGGGGCGGACACTGAAGCTTTCTTT
CDR3 protein: CASSLSRGADTEAFF
clone size: NA
V gene: TRBV27
J gene: TRBJ1-1
D gene: NA

CDR3 DNA: TGTGCCAGCAGCAGTACCGCACTAGGTGGCTATGGCTACACCTTC
CDR3 protein: CASSSTALGGYGYTF
clone size: few
V gene: TRBV6-5
J gene: TRBJ1-2
D gene: NA

CDR3 DNA: TGTGCCAGCAGCCAAGCCAGCGGGAGGGCCATCGATACGCAGTATTTT
CDR3 protein: CASSQASGRAIDTQYF
clone size: NA
V gene: TRBV14
J gene: TRBJ2-3
D gene: TRBD2

CDR3 DNA: TGTGCCAGCAGCTTCTCCACCCCCGGGTCACCCCTCCACTTT
CDR3 protein: CASSFSTPGSPLHF
clone size: NA
V gene: TRBV5-6
J gene: TRBJ1-6
D gene: NA

CDR3 DNA: TGTGCCAGCAGCCAGACGGGACTCAATCAGCCCCAGCATTTT
CDR3 protein: CASSQTGLNQPQHF
clone size: NA
V gene: TRBV7-2
J gene: TRBJ1-5
D gene: NA

CDR3 DNA: TGTGCCACCAGCAGGGTAGGGCGCACCGGGGAGCTGTTTTTT
CDR3 protein: CATSRVGRTGELFF
clone size: medium-sized
V gene: TRBV15
J gene: TRBJ2-2
D gene: NA

CDR3 DNA: TGTGCCAGTAGTATCGGAGACATACTGAAAGAGACCCAGTACTTC
CDR3 protein: CASSIGDILKETQYF
clone size: many
V gene: TRBV19
J gene: TRBJ2-5
D gene: NA

CDR3 DNA: TGTGCCAGCAGCGCCGGCGATTGGACTGAAGCTTTCTTT
CDR3 protein: CASSAGDWTEAFF
clone size: NA
V gene: TRBV5-6
J gene: TRBJ1-1
D gene: NA

CDR3 DNA: TGCAGCGTTGAGACCCCGCTTCGAGGGAGGGAGCTGTTTTTT
CDR3 protein: CSVETPLRGRELFF
clone size: medium-sized
V gene: TRBV29-1
J gene: TRBJ2-2
D gene: NA

CDR3 DNA: TGTGCCAGCAGTTACTCGTTCAGCGGGAGGGACAATGAGCAGTTCTTC
CDR3 protein: CASSYSFSGRDNEQFF
clone size: few
V gene: TRBV6-6
J gene: TRBJ2-1
D gene: TRBD2

CDR3 DNA: TGTGCCAGCACCACAGGGGGTTCTAGTTCACCCCTCCACTTT
CDR3 protein: CASTTGGSSSPLHF
clone size: NA
V gene: TRBV12-3/TRBV12-4
J gene: TRBJ1-6
D gene: TRBD1